Listed below are T cell receptor beta chains from one sample, sequenced in a study of human T cells and chemical hapten exposure. MiXCR was run by TCRdb on the RACE reads, yielding one entry per CDR3 protein. The sample has some 360,000 distinct CDR3 sequences; 4.5% to 5.5% are singletons. This specimen was whole blood, taken in connection with sensitization to the hapten diphenylcyclopropenone (DPC). The source is a woman in her 50s with alopecia areata. Some clones in this sample may be carry-over from other donors' samples. Each CDR3 is given with its conserved first and last residue. Fields, in order: D gene, J gene, clone size, V gene, CDR3 length, CDR3 protein, CDR3 DNA. The D gene is left open where the match is weak. Clone size is stated in some rows and not others, as once, few, many or a class when expanded.

.	TRBJ2-3	many	TRBV10-3	17	CAISDPGVTGVTDTQYF	TGTGCCATCAGTGACCCAGGGGTCACGGGGGTCACAGATACGCAGTATTTT
.	TRBJ2-3	few	TRBV5-1	16	CASSLEVPTSTDTQYF	TGCGCCAGCAGCTTGGAGGTACCCACTAGCACAGATACGCAGTATTTT
.	TRBJ2-1	.	TRBV20-1	11	CSAPDSGEQFF	TGCAGTGCCCCCGACAGCGGTGAGCAGTTCTTC
TRBD2	TRBJ2-7	many	TRBV30	13	CAWRTSGRGVQYF	TGTGCCTGGCGTACTAGCGGGAGGGGCGTGCAGTACTTC
TRBD2	TRBJ2-1	.	TRBV6-6	15	CASSSGTSGYNERFF	TGTGCCAGCAGTTCAGGGACTAGCGGATACAATGAGCGGTTCTTC
.	TRBJ2-7	many	TRBV7-9	13	CASSLGALLEQYF	TGTGCCAGCAGCTTAGGGGCTTTACTCGAGCAGTACTTC
.	TRBJ1-1	few	TRBV7-2	14	CASSLGFMNTEAFF	TGTGCCAGCAGCTTAGGCTTCATGAACACTGAAGCTTTCTTT
.	TRBJ2-5	many	TRBV4-3	15	CASSQAGNRQETQYF	TGCGCCAGCAGCCAAGCCGGGAACAGGCAAGAGACCCAGTACTTC
.	TRBJ2-1	few	TRBV5-1	13	CASTSGSYNEQFF	TGCGCCAGCACCTCAGGGAGCTACAATGAGCAGTTCTTC
.	TRBJ2-5	many	TRBV7-9	12	CASSPPAETQYF	TGTGCCAGCTCACCACCGGCAGAGACCCAGTACTTC
.	TRBJ2-7	few	TRBV10-3	11	CAISDAYEQYF	TGTGCCATCAGTGATGCCTACGAGCAGTACTTC
.	TRBJ1-4	many	TRBV5-1	14	CASSLQGRDEKLFF	TGCGCCAGCAGCTTGCAGGGTCGTGATGAAAAACTGTTTTTT
.	TRBJ1-1	many	TRBV6-6	15	CASSTPPVSNTEAFF	TGTGCCAGCAGTACCCCACCAGTTTCCAACACTGAAGCTTTCTTT
.	TRBJ1-6	.	TRBV2	15	CASSEAIRGQSPLHF	TGTGCCAGCAGTGAAGCGATCAGGGGCCAGTCACCCCTCCACTTT
TRBD1	TRBJ2-3	.	TRBV13	15	CASSFRTGMPDTQYF	TGTGCCAGCAGCTTCCGGACAGGTATGCCAGATACGCAGTATTTT
.	TRBJ1-5	many	TRBV27	15	CASSLSIPLNQPQHF	TGTGCCAGCAGTTTATCGATTCCGCTCAATCAGCCCCAGCATTTT
TRBD1	TRBJ1-5	.	TRBV18	15	CASSPGQGIDQPQHF	TGTGCCAGCTCACCGGGACAGGGGATCGATCAGCCCCAGCATTTT
TRBD1	TRBJ2-6	many	TRBV12-3/TRBV12-4	17	CASRSTGFASGANVLTF	TGTGCCAGCAGGTCGACAGGGTTTGCCTCTGGGGCCAACGTCCTGACTTTC
.	TRBJ2-1	few	TRBV20-1	13	CSAQMDYLNEQFF	TGCAGTGCCCAAATGGACTACCTCAATGAGCAGTTCTTC
TRBD1	TRBJ1-1	few	TRBV5-1	13	CASSHAGTAEAFF	TGCGCCAGCAGCCACGCCGGGACAGCTGAAGCTTTCTTT